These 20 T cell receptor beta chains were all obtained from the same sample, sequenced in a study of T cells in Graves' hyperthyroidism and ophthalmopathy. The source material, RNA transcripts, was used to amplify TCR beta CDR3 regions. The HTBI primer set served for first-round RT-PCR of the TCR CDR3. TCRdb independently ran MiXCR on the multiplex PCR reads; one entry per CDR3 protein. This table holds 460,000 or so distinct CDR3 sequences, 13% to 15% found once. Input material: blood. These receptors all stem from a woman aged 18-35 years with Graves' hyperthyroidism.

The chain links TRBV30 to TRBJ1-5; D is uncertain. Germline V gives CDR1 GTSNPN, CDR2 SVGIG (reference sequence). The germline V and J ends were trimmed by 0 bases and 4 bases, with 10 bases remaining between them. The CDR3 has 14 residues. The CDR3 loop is CAWSVWAGNQPQHF. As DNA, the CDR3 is TGTGCCTGGAGTGTATGGGCGGGGAATCAGCCCCAGCATTTT. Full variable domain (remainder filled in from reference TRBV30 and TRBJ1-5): SQTIHQWPATLVQPVGSPLSLECTVEGTSNPNLYWYRQAAGRGLQLLFYSVGIGQISSEVPQNLSASRPQDRQFILSSKKLLLSDSGFYLCAWSVWAGNQPQHFGDGTRLSIL.

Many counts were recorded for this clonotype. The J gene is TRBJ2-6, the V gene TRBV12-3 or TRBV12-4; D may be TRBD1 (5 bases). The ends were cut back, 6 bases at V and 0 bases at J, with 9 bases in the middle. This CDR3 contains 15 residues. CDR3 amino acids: CASRTGHSGANVLTF. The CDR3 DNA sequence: TGTGCCAGCAGAACAGGCCACTCTGGGGCCAACGTCCTGACTTTC.

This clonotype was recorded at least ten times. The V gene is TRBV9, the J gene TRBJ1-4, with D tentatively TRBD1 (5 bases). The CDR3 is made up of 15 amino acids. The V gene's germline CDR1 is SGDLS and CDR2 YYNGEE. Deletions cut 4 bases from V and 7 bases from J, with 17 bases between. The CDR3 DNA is TGTGCCAGCAGCCCAATAGGGCGAAGGGGTGAAAAACTGTTTTTT. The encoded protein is CASSPIGRRGEKLFF.

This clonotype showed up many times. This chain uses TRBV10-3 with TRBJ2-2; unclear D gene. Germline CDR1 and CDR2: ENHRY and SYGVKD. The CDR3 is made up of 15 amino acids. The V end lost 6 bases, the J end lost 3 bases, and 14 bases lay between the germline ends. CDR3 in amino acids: CAISHSLQDTGELFF. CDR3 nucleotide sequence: TGTGCCATCAGCCATAGCCTTCAGGACACCGGGGAGCTGTTTTTT.

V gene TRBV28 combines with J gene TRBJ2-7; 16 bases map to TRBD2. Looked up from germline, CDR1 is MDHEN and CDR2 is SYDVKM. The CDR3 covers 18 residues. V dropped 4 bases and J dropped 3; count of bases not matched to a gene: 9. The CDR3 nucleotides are TGTGCCAGCAGTTCATCCACCGGGACTAGCGGGAGGGGCTACGAGCAGTACGTC. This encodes CASSSSTGTSGRGYEQYV.

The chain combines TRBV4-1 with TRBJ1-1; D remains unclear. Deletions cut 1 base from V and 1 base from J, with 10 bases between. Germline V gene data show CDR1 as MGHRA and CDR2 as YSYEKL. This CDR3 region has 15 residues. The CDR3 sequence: CASSQAGPTNTEAFF. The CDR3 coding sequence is TGCGCCAGCAGCCAAGCCGGGCCGACGAACACTGAAGCTTTCTTT.

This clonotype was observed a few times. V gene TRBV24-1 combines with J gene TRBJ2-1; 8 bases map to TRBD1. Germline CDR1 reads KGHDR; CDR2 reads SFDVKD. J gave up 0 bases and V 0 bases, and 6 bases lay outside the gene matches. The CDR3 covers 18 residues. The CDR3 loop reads CATSDLGQGQSSYNEQFF. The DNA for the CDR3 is TGTGCCACCAGTGATTTGGGACAGGGCCAAAGCTCCTACAATGAGCAGTTCTTC.

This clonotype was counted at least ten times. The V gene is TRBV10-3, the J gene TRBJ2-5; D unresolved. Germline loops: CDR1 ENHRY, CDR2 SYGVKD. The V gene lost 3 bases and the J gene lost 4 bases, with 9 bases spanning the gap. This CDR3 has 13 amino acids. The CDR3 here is CAISDAAIETQYF. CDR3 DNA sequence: TGTGCCATCAGTGATGCCGCAATAGAGACCCAGTACTTC.

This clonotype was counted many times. The CDR3 is CAWSWGVAEAFF. The CDR3 DNA sequence: TGTGCCTGGAGTTGGGGCGTAGCTGAAGCTTTCTTT. This chain joins TRBV30 and TRBJ1-1, with D possibly TRBD1 on 5 matching bases. Per germline, CDR1 GTSNPN and CDR2 SVGIG (reference sequence). The CDR3 covers 12 residues. Trimming stripped 2 bases from V and 6 bases from J, with 10 bases between.

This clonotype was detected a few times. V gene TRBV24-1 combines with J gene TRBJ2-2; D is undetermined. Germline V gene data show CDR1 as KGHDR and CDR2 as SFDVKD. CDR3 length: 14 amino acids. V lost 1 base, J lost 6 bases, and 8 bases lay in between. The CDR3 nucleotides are TGTGCCACCAGTGATTTTAGCTACGCCGGGGAGCTGTTTTTT. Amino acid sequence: CATSDFSYAGELFF.

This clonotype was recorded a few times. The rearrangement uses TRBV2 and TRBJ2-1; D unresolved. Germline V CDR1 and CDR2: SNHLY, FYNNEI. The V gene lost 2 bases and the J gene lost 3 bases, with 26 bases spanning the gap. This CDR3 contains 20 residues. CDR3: CASSEFPGPNFDFYYNEQFF. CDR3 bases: TGTGCCAGCAGTGAATTTCCCGGGCCTAATTTTGACTTCTACTACAATGAGCAGTTCTTC.

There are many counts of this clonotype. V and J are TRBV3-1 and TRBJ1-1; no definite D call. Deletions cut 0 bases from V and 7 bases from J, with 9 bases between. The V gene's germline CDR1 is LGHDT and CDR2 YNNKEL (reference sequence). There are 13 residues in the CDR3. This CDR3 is CASSQDRYFEAFF. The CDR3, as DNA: TGTGCCAGCAGCCAAGATCGATACTTTGAAGCTTTCTTT.

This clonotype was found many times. The CDR3 reads CAISETRLAGGITGELFF. DNA of the CDR3: TGTGCCATCAGTGAGACGCGACTAGCGGGAGGAATCACCGGGGAGCTGTTTTTT. The J gene is TRBJ2-2, the V gene TRBV10-3; 13 positions match TRBD2. The CDR3 covers 18 residues. Unmatched junction bases numbered 7, after V lost 2 bases and J lost 4 bases. Germline lookup yields CDR1 ENHRY and CDR2 SYGVKD.

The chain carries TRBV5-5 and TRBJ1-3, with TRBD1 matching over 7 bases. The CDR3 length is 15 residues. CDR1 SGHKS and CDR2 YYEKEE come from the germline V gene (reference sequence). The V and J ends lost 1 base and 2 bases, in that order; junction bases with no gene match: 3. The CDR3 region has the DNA TGTGCCAGCAGCTTGACAGGGGCGCCTGGAAACACCATATATTTT. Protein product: CASSLTGAPGNTIYF.

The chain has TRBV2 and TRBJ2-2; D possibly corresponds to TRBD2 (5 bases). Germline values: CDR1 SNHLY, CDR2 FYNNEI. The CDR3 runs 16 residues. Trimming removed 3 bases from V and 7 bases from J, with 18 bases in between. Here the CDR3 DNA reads TGTGCCAGCAGTGATTTTCACCCACTTGAGGGCGGGGAGCTGTTTTTT. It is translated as CASSDFHPLEGGELFF.

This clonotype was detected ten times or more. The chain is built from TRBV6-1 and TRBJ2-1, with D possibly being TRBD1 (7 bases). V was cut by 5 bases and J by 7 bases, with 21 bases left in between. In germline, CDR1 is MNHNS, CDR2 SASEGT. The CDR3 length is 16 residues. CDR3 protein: CASSYRGTVTANEQFF. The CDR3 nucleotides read TGTGCCAGCAGTTATCGGGGGACAGTCACTGCGAATGAGCAGTTCTTC.

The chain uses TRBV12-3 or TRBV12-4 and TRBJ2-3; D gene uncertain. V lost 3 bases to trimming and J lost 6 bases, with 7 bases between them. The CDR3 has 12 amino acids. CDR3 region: CASSFSWDTQYF. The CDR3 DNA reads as TGTGCCAGCAGTTTCAGTTGGGATACGCAGTATTTT.

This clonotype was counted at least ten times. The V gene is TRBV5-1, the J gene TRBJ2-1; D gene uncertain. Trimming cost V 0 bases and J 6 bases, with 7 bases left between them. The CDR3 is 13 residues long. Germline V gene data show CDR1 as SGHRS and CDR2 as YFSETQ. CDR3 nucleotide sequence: TGCGCCAGCAGCTTGGTGTCTGTCAATGAGCAGTTCTTC. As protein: CASSLVSVNEQFF.

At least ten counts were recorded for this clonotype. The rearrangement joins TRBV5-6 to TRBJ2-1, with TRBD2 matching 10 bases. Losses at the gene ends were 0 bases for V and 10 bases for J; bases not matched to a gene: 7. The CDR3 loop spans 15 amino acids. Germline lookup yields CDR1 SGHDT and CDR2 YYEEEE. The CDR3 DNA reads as TGTGCCAGCAGCTTGGTAAGCGGGAGGGCCCGGGAGCAGTTCTTC. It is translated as CASSLVSGRAREQFF.

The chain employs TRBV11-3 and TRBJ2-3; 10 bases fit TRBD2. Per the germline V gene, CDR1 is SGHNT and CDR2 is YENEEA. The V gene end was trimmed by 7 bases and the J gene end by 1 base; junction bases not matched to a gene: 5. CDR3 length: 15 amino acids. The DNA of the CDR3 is TGTGCCAGCACGGGACTAGCGAGAGGCACAGATACGCAGTATTTT. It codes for CASTGLARGTDTQYF. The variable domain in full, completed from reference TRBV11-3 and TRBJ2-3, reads EAGVVQSPRYKIIEKKQPVAFWCNPISGHNTLYWYLQNLGQGPELLIRYENEEAVDDSQLPKDRFSAERLKGVDSTLKIQPAELGDSAVYLCASTGLARGTDTQYFGPGTRLTVL.